This entry is about one TCR beta chain. Its antigen remains unknown. Using triplicate sorts, 300,000 or so cells were collected each time from every CD8+ T cell subset. CD45RO-CCR7+CD27+CD95- defined naive CD8+ T cells. Germline lookup yields CDR1 SGHKS and CDR2 YYEKEE (reference sequence). The CDR3 is 14 amino acids. The data belong to a study of CXCR3-negative and CXCR3-positive naive CD8 T cells. Findings and caveats of the study: Sequencing showed both naive subsets with comparably high diversity, and memory CD8+ cells much lower. The TRB CDR3s that CXCR3-positive naive cells carried were more hydrophobic than those of CXCR3-negative naive cells. Cryopreserved cells showed partially decreased CXCR3 expression, and most assays used fresh PBMCs.

The authors prepared UMI-labeled TRB cDNA libraries by 5' RACE. TCRdb reprocessed the 5' RACE reads; each CDR3 protein has one entry and no DNA is given. The repertoire table contains roughly 110,000 distinct CDR3 sequences. This TCR was sampled from a human donor in good health. Some clones in this sample may be carry-over from other donors' samples. The sample consisted of naive CXCR3+ CD8+ T cells from blood. Subset: CD45RO-CCR7+CD27+CD95- naive CD8+ T cells expressing CXCR3 (TNR3+). V is TRBV5-5 and J is TRBJ2-7; TCRdb's D call, TRBD2, is unchecked because there is no DNA. The CDR3 is CASSLLAGVYEQYF. The whole variable domain, remainder taken from reference TRBV5-5 and TRBJ2-7, is DAGVTQSPTHLIKTRGQQVTLRCSPISGHKSVSWYQQVLGQGPQFIFQYYEKEERGRGNFPDRFSARQFPNYSSELNVNALLLGDSALYLCASSLLAGVYEQYFGPGTRLTVT.